A single sample is the source of the 12 T cell receptor beta chains below, sequenced in a study of tumor-infiltrating lymphocytes in primary liver carcinoma. The blood RNA (from unsorted whole blood) was obtained, and germline DNA was also extracted. A constant-region primer primed TCR beta cDNA synthesis from about 0.45 ug of total RNA. Three-round nested multiplex PCR performed with slightly modified ARM-PCR produced the TCR beta libraries. Both of the initial two PCR rounds ran for approximately 11 cycles and employed TRBV1-TRBV30 forward primers alongside a C-beta reverse primer. MiXCR, run by TCRdb on the multiplex PCR reads, gives a single entry per CDR3 protein. This table has about 320,000 distinct CDR3 sequences, roughly 60% appearing once. Sample: peripheral blood. Receptors were obtained from a woman aged 30 to 39 with primary liver carcinoma and hepatitis B virus infection.

This clonotype was recorded many times. The chain joins TRBV11-2 to TRBJ1-5, with D tentatively TRBD1 (6 bases). The CDR3 runs to 15 residues. Trimming left V 1 base short and J 3 bases short, with 10 bases between. Germline V gene sequence: CDR1 SGHAT, CDR2 FQNNGV. CDR3 nucleotide sequence: TGTGCCAGCAGCTTAGGGGGGCAGCCCAATCAGCCCCAGCATTTT. Translating it yields CASSLGGQPNQPQHF.

This chain uses TRBV5-4 with TRBJ2-7; D gene unclear. The germline gives CDR1 SGHNT, CDR2 YYREEE (reference sequence). V gave up 1 base and J gave up 3 bases, with 8 bases separating them. The CDR3 totals 13 residues. The CDR3 DNA reads TGTGCCAGCAGCTTGTGGCGGTTCTACGAGCAGTACTTC. It specifies CASSLWRFYEQYF.

This sequence joins TRBV7-8 and TRBJ2-1, with 10 bases lining up with TRBD2. The V gene's germline CDR1 is SGHVS and CDR2 FQNEAQ. Trimming removed 5 bases from V and 4 bases from J; junction bases left unmatched: 5. The CDR3 is made up of 15 amino acids. The CDR3 DNA reads as TGTGCCAGCAGCGCTAGCGGGAGTGGGTACAATGAGCAGTTCTTC. Protein: CASSASGSGYNEQFF.

The V call is TRBV4-3, the J call TRBJ1-2, with TRBD1 as a possible D gene (5 bases). Trimming pared 0 bases from V and 7 bases from J, leaving 15 bases between. The CDR3 runs to 15 residues. Germline CDR1 is LGHNA and CDR2 is YSLEER. CDR3 sequence: CASSQDQQAFGGYTF. The DNA of the CDR3 is TGCGCCAGCAGCCAAGACCAACAGGCTTTCGGTGGCTACACCTTC.

This clonotype was seen at least ten times. The chain uses TRBV11-2 and TRBJ2-1; D is ambiguous. Germline CDR1 reads SGHAT; CDR2 reads FQNNGV. V dropped 7 bases and J dropped 4 bases, with 5 bases sitting between them. This CDR3 is built from 11 residues. CDR3 region: CASTEYNEQFF. The CDR3 nucleotides are TGTGCCAGCACCGAATACAATGAGCAGTTCTTC.

A remark on this clonotype: The conserved phenylalanine or tryptophan normally closing the CDR3 is absent here, so this likely arose from a read error. The chain joins TRBV11-2 to TRBJ2-7; D is uncertain. The V gene lost 6 bases and the J gene lost 6 bases, with 12 bases spanning the gap. Germline CDR1 reads SGHAT; CDR2 reads FQNNGV. CDR3 length: 12 residues. CDR3 residues: CASSIGLSEQYY. CDR3 bases: TGTGCCAGCAGTATTGGGTTGAGCGAGCAGTACTAC.

This clonotype was detected many times. The chain joins TRBV6-6 to TRBJ2-5; D is ambiguous. CDR3 length equals 12 residues. Deletions cut 5 bases from V and 4 bases from J, with 8 bases between. Germline CDR1 is MNHNY and CDR2 is SVGAGI (reference sequence). Here the CDR3 DNA reads TGTGCCAGCAGTCGGGTTGGAGAGACCCAGTACTTC. Its protein product is CASSRVGETQYF.

The rearrangement joins TRBV4-2 to TRBJ1-6; 8 bases line up with TRBD1. CDR1 LGHNA and CDR2 YNFKEQ come from the germline V gene. This CDR3 contains 17 residues. The ends lost 2 bases at V and 9 bases at J; junction bases unmatched: 12. The CDR3 bases are TGTGCCAGCAGCCAAAACAGACAGGGGTATATCTCTTCACCCCTCCACTTT. Translation: CASSQNRQGYISSPLHF.

The rearrangement uses TRBV29-1 and TRBJ2-1; TRBD2 aligns across 9 bases. Germline V gene lookup returns CDR1 SQVTM and CDR2 ANQGSEA. This CDR3 is 15 amino acids long. V dropped 5 bases and J dropped 5; count of bases not matched to a gene: 10. The CDR3 here is CSVFLSGSLHNEQFF. The DNA of the CDR3 is TGCAGCGTTTTCCTTAGCGGGAGTCTGCACAATGAGCAGTTCTTC.

To note about this clonotype: It may be a read error: a sequence one base away is much more abundant. This chain joins TRBV29-1 and TRBJ2-1; D unclear. V gave up 4 bases and J gave up 9 bases, with 7 bases separating them. The CDR3 extends over 10 amino acids. Per germline, CDR1 SQVTM and CDR2 ANQGSEA. The DNA for the CDR3 is TGCAGCGTTGGTGATGGTGAGCAGTTCTTC. It yields the protein CSVGDGEQFF.

On this clonotype itself: Given a much more abundant clone one base away, this may be a read error. The DNA for the CDR3 is TGTGCCAGCAGGTCGACAAGGTCTTACGAGCAGTACTTC. Its translation: CASRSTRSYEQYF. This chain joins TRBV12-3 or TRBV12-4 and TRBJ2-7; D is unresolved. This CDR3 contains 13 residues. V was trimmed by 6 bases and J by 4 bases, leaving 13 bases between them.

On this clonotype itself: A single base separates this from a much larger clone, so it may be a read error. This rearrangement joins TRBV29-1 to TRBJ2-1, with TRBD2 matching over 12 bases. The CDR3 is 15 amino acids. The germline CDR1 and CDR2 sequences are SQVTM and ANQGSEA. With 4 bases clipped from V and 6 bases from J, the junction kept 7 bases outside the gene matches. CDR3 protein: CSVAKLAGGLNEQFF. CDR3 DNA: TGCAGCGTTGCGAAACTAGCGGGAGGTCTCAATGAGCAGTTCTTC.